The 24 T cell receptor beta chains reported below all come from one sample, sequenced in a study of early T cells in non-severe SARS-CoV-2 infection. Via MiXCR, TCRdb re-called the 5' RACE reads, giving one row per CDR3 protein. There are more than 15,000 distinct CDR3 sequences in the sample; about 5.5% occur only once, and more than 6% lies in the top ten. The sample was whole blood. The receptors were gathered from an adult who was a healthcare worker with PCR-confirmed SARS-CoV-2 infection or an uninfected control (not recorded which).

J is TRBJ2-5 and V is TRBV24-1; D gene uncertain. This CDR3 has 15 residues. Trimming left V 1 base short and J 0 bases short, with 8 bases between. Germline loops: CDR1 KGHDR, CDR2 SFDVKD. The CDR3 DNA reads as TGTGCCACCAGTGATTTCTCAGACGACCAAGAGACCCAGTACTTC. Protein product: CATSDFSDDQETQYF.

In this sample, this clonotype turned up many times. The V call is TRBV20-1, the J call TRBJ2-3; D unclear. Trimming pared 0 bases from V and 0 bases from J, leaving 10 bases between. The CDR3 length is 15 residues. The V gene's germline CDR1 is DFQATT and CDR2 SNEGSKA (reference sequence). The CDR3 coding sequence is TGCAGTGCTAGAGATCCTACCCCAAGCACAGATACGCAGTATTTT. Amino acids: CSARDPTPSTDTQYF.

This chain connects TRBV20-1 to TRBJ1-5; 8 bases align to TRBD1. This CDR3 has 13 amino acids. The germline V gene has CDR1 DFQATT and CDR2 SNEGSKA (reference sequence). V dropped 5 bases and J dropped 5; count of bases not matched to a gene: 5. CDR3 residues: CSARQGRDQPQHF. The CDR3 DNA sequence: TGCAGTGCTCGACAGGGGAGGGATCAGCCCCAGCATTTT.

By frequency in the sample, this clonotype is medium-sized (0.01 to 0.1%). V gene TRBV20-1 combines with J gene TRBJ2-1; 10 nucleotides align to TRBD2. Germline trimming cut 4 bases from V and 9 bases from J; bases unmatched to any gene: 18. Germline CDR1 and CDR2: DFQATT and SNEGSKA (reference sequence). This CDR3 has 17 amino acids. The CDR3 DNA follows: TGCAGTGCTATCTTACCTAGCGGGAGTTTGTCTTATGGTGAGCAGTTCTTC. Translation gives CSAILPSGSLSYGEQFF.

This clonotype has a count of ten or more. V usage is TRBV12-3 or TRBV12-4 and J usage is TRBJ2-7, with a weak D call TRBD2 (5 bases). V was shortened by 5 bases and J by 4 bases, with 15 bases between the two germline ends. The CDR3 has 14 amino acids. The CDR3 region is CASSKGSRLYEQYF. The CDR3 coding sequence is TGTGCCAGCAGTAAAGGGAGCAGACTTTACGAGCAGTACTTC.

This clonotype came up many times. The chain combines TRBV28 with TRBJ2-7, with 8 bases fitting TRBD2. CDR3 length: 13 residues. V shed 5 bases, J shed 9 bases, and the junction held 9 bases outside the gene matches. Germline CDR1 reads MDHEN; CDR2 reads SYDVKM. The CDR3 sequence is CASSRVGLVVQYF. In nucleotides, the CDR3 is TGTGCCAGCAGTCGGGTGGGACTAGTGGTGCAGTACTTC.

This clonotype was observed a few times. The chain carries TRBV20-1 and TRBJ2-3; 10 bases fit TRBD2. Germline V gene data show CDR1 as DFQATT and CDR2 as SNEGSKA (reference sequence). The CDR3 totals 15 residues. V gave up 0 bases and J gave up 3 bases; unmatched junction bases: 3. The DNA of the CDR3 is TGCAGTGCTAGAGATATACTAGCGGGAACAGATACGCAGTATTTT. Translating it yields CSARDILAGTDTQYF.

In this sample, this clonotype turned up many times. CDR3 sequence (DNA): TGTGCCTGGAGTCGGACCGAGGGTCAGCCCCAGCATTTT. Translated, it gives CAWSRTEGQPQHF. The rearrangement links TRBV30 to TRBJ1-5; D remains unclear. This CDR3 contains 13 residues. Germline V lookup: CDR1 GTSNPN, CDR2 SVGIG (reference sequence). V was trimmed by 2 bases and J by 6 bases, leaving 11 bases between them.

This clonotype was seen ten or more times. The genes are TRBV5-4 and TRBJ2-1; D call uncertain. Germline CDR1 is SGHNT and CDR2 is YYREEE (reference sequence). The V gene lost 9 bases and the J gene lost 8 bases, with 21 bases spanning the gap. The CDR3 contains 14 residues. The CDR3 coding sequence is TGTGCCACCTACCTAGGGTCCCGTGGGCATGAGCAGTTCTTC. Its protein is CATYLGSRGHEQFF.

The CDR3 spells CASSDRAYEQYV. The CDR3 bases are TGTGCCAGCAGCGACAGGGCCTACGAGCAGTACGTC. The chain has TRBV11-2 and TRBJ2-7; 7 nucleotides line up with TRBD1. V was pared by 5 bases and J by 2 bases, with 0 bases of the junction left unmatched. This CDR3 is 12 amino acids long. Germline loops: CDR1 SGHAT, CDR2 FQNNGV.

This clonotype was counted many times. The rearrangement joins TRBV11-2 to TRBJ1-6, with a tentative D call TRBD1 (5 bases). Per the germline V gene, CDR1 is SGHAT and CDR2 is FQNNGV. V lost 1 base and J lost 7, with 11 bases in between. CDR3 length: 15 residues. CDR3 nucleotide sequence: TGTGCCAGCAGCTTAGGGGGCGTTGCCAATTCACCCCTCCACTTT. Translation gives CASSLGGVANSPLHF. The full variable domain, in which reference TRBV11-2 and TRBJ1-6 provide the parts outside the CDR3, is EAGVAQSPRYKIIEKRQSVAFWCNPISGHATLYWYQQILGQGPKLLIQFQNNGVVDDSQLPKDRFSAERLKGVDSTLKIQPAKLEDSAVYLCASSLGGVANSPLHFGNGTRLTVT.

In this sample, this clonotype turned up many times. The J gene is TRBJ1-1, the V gene TRBV10-1; a possible D gene is TRBD1 (6 bases). This CDR3 region has 13 residues. V was clipped by 6 bases and J by 2 bases, with 10 bases between them. Germline lookup yields CDR1 WNHNN and CDR2 SYGVQD (reference sequence). The CDR3 nucleotides are TGCGCCAGCAGGAGGACAGCCAACACTGAAGCTTTCTTT. Amino acids: CASRRTANTEAFF.

The genes are TRBV27 and TRBJ2-7; maybe TRBD1 (6 bases). Trimming left V 6 bases short and J 0 bases short, with 15 bases between. CDR3 length: 15 amino acids. CDR1 MNHEY and CDR2 SMNVEV come from the germline V gene (reference sequence). The CDR3 loop reads CASSQTGGASYEQYF. CDR3 bases: TGTGCCAGCAGCCAGACAGGAGGTGCCTCCTACGAGCAGTACTTC.

The V call is TRBV11-2, the J call TRBJ1-1, with D possibly being TRBD1 (5 bases). Germline-derived CDR1 and CDR2 are SGHAT and FQNNGV. Trimming removed 4 bases from V and 1 base from J, with 16 bases in between. There are 16 residues in the CDR3. This CDR3 is CASSYSGTARNTEAFF. The CDR3 DNA is TGTGCCAGCAGCTACTCCGGGACTGCCAGGAACACTGAAGCTTTCTTT.

This chain links TRBV2 with TRBJ2-5; TRBD1 aligns across 7 bases. V trimming: 6 bases; J trimming: 3 bases; junction bases outside the gene matches: 4. The CDR3 length is 13 residues. Germline V gene data show CDR1 as SNHLY and CDR2 as FYNNEI. CDR3 residues: CASRARGKETQYF. Written as DNA, the CDR3 is TGTGCCAGCAGGGCCAGGGGGAAAGAGACCCAGTACTTC.

The gene calls are TRBV2 and TRBJ1-4, with a tentative D call TRBD1 (5 bases). V lost 7 bases to trimming and J lost 0 bases, with 12 bases between them. Germline CDR1 and CDR2: SNHLY and FYNNEI. The CDR3 runs to 15 residues. The CDR3 region is CASTLEQATNEKLFF. DNA of the CDR3: TGTGCCAGCACTTTGGAACAGGCAACTAATGAAAAACTGTTTTTT.

This clonotype showed up many times. The V and J genes are TRBV27 and TRBJ2-1; 7 nucleotides line up with TRBD2. The germline V gene has CDR1 MNHEY and CDR2 SMNVEV (reference sequence). The CDR3 has 12 amino acids. Trimming removed 4 bases from V and 8 bases from J; junction bases left unmatched: 2. The CDR3 region is CASSWGGHEQFF. The CDR3 bases are TGTGCCAGCAGTTGGGGAGGGCATGAGCAGTTCTTC.

This clonotype was detected ten times or more. The chain is built from TRBV15 and TRBJ2-1, with D perhaps TRBD1 or TRBD2 (6 bases each). Germline lookup yields CDR1 LNHNV and CDR2 YYDKDF (reference sequence). The CDR3 runs to 15 residues. Trimming pared 1 base from V and 0 bases from J, leaving 7 bases between. The CDR3 sequence: CATSRGGASYNEQFF. CDR3 sequence (DNA): TGTGCCACCAGCAGAGGGGGGGCCTCCTACAATGAGCAGTTCTTC.

This clonotype appeared many times. V gene TRBV6-2 or TRBV6-3 combines with J gene TRBJ2-7, with D possibly TRBD2 on 5 matching bases. V was shortened by 5 bases and J by 4 bases, with 6 bases between the two germline ends. CDR3 length: 11 amino acids. The germline CDR1 and CDR2 sequences are MNHEY and SVGEGT. For the CDR3, the DNA is TGTGCCAGCAGTCGGGGTTACGAGCAGTACGTC. It is translated as CASSRGYEQYV.

This clonotype has only a few counts. The rearrangement uses TRBV6-6 and TRBJ1-5; 7 bases are a match to TRBD1. In germline, CDR1 is MNHNY, CDR2 SVGAGI (reference sequence). The CDR3 is 14 residues long. Trimming cost V 6 bases and J 2 bases; bases outside gene matches: 4. The CDR3 loop is CASRTGSGNQPQHF. CDR3 sequence (DNA): TGTGCCAGCAGGACAGGGTCGGGCAATCAGCCCCAGCATTTT.

By share, this clonotype ranks as medium-sized. V is TRBV27 and J is TRBJ2-1; 11 bases agree with TRBD2. The junction had 6 bases not matched to a gene; V was cut back by 10 bases and J by 4 bases. The germline V gene has CDR1 MNHEY and CDR2 SMNVEV (reference sequence). CDR3 size: 14 residues. The CDR3 DNA reads TGTGCCACCATTCCTAGCGGGGGGTACAATGAGCAGTTCTTC. Amino acid sequence: CATIPSGGYNEQFF.

This clonotype appeared many times. DNA for the CDR3: TGTGCCATCAGTGAGGACCCCCCCGGGGGGTCCAACGAGCAGTACTTC. Encoded protein: CAISEDPPGGSNEQYF. The gene calls are TRBV10-3 and TRBJ2-7; TRBD2 matches at 7 bases. This CDR3 region has 16 residues. Germline values: CDR1 ENHRY, CDR2 SYGVKD. Losses at the gene ends were 2 bases for V and 5 bases for J; bases not matched to a gene: 12.

This clonotype is medium-sized. This sequence joins TRBV20-1 and TRBJ2-7; D may match TRBD1 or TRBD2 (5 bases each). The CDR3 consists of 15 residues. The ends were cut back, 1 base at V and 2 bases at J, with 15 bases in the middle. Germline lookup yields CDR1 DFQATT and CDR2 SNEGSKA (reference sequence). The CDR3 loop reads CSARGREGSTYEQYF. DNA for the CDR3: TGCAGTGCTAGAGGGCGCGAGGGGAGCACCTACGAGCAGTACTTC.

This clonotype was seen more than once but under ten times. The chain carries TRBV3-2 and TRBJ2-7; the table's D call TRBD2 went unverified against the DNA. TRBV3-2 is labeled a pseudogene. The CDR3 is 10 amino acids. CDR3 loop: CASSQKGLHV. CDR3 nucleotides: TGTGCCAGCAGCCAGAAAGGCCTCCACGTC.